The present T cell receptor beta chain was sequenced within a study of T cell responses to AZD1222 COVID-19 vaccine (dated by TCRdb to the early 2020s). For context, the study as a whole: Because spike-specific TCR depth and breadth did not differ between the two schedules, AZD1222 recipients who got a second dose at roughly 4 weeks were pooled with those who got a second dose at roughly 12 weeks. Enrollment into the trials was organized by age into subgroups of 18-55, 56-69 and 70-plus years, and those subgroups contained approximately 150, 30 and 60 TCR-sequenced participants, respectively. A total of about 230 trial participants underwent TCR sequencing, of whom 207 received two doses of AZD1222 and around 26 received two doses of the MenACWY control vaccine. Results the study describes overall, beyond this receptor: Only five or six AZD1222 recipients were SARS-CoV-2 seropositive at baseline, limiting conclusions about previously exposed vaccinees. Participants were mostly white British, with more females than males. The authors suggested clonal diversity may have been underestimated. A significant rise in spike-specific TCR breadth and depth was observed after two AZD1222 doses relative to day 0 and relative to MenACWY recipients. Because no samples from the day 14 peak response were available, repertoires could be characterized only after the peak T cell response. Reportedly, close to half of the unique spike-specific TCRs recognized epitopes lying outside the regions that are mutated in the B.1.351 and B.1.1.7 variants. The vaccine-associated CD4 TCRs covered the entire spike protein, and the dominant responses fell in regions 160-218 and 743-854. In the small 56-69-year group, the increase in depth fell short of significance, most likely because of low power.

The CDR3 regions of human TCRbeta chains were subjected to immunosequencing. Per the authors' processing: Repertoire TCRs were matched against a reference library of SARS-CoV-2-specific TCRs generated with the MIRA antigen-specificity platform. Breadth was defined as the fraction of unique TCRs that were SARS-CoV-2-associated, and depth was defined as the fraction of total T cells that were SARS-CoV-2-associated. Using the MIRA data, each spike-specific TCR was assigned both to the spike region to which the TCR was reactive and to a CD4 or CD8 class. Log10-transformed breadth and depth values were compared by one-way ANOVA with Sidak's multiple comparisons tests. TCRdb provides this immuneACCESS table in a form limited to in-frame rearrangements. Some clones are lacking; in checked studies, under half of them reflect an unresolved V gene, and why the rest are absent is not known. V, J and clone size derive from that table, while D and trimming were established from the DNA sequence. The table for this sample lists about 100,000 clones; around 89% of them were counted only once. In total, the top ten clones hold under 2% of the sample.

Details on this clone: Its antigen is not yet known. No clone much larger than this one lies a single base away; base qualities are absent.

The intended sense of this specimen's time point label: baseline before first vaccination. The vaccinee samples were drawn from two UK trials, COV001 and COV002, one of which was a single-blind randomized controlled phase 2/3 trial testing AZD1222 (ChAdOx1 nCoV-19) in healthy adults. Trial participant PBMC samples were collected at day 0 and day 28 after the second dose for TCRbeta chain sequencing. The germline V gene yields MNHEY for CDR1 and SVGEGT for CDR2. Trimming removed 0 bases from V and 2 bases from J, leaving 11 bases between the germline ends. The CDR3 holds 16 amino acids from the cysteine to the phenylalanine. The CDR3 DNA has 48 bases and is translated from base 1.

This specimen was peripheral blood, taken on day 0 of AZD1222 vaccination. This chain is built from TRBV6-2 or TRBV6-3 and TRBJ1-5; the D gene is perhaps TRBD1, from 6 matching bases. The sequence was obtained from an adult in good health. The DNA sequence is as follows: TGTGCCAGCAGTTACTCGAGGAGGGGGGGCAATCAGCCCCAGCATTTT. Translated, this is CASSYSRRGGNQPQHF.